This T cell receptor (beta chain) stems from a study of Ad26.COV2.S vaccination and SARS-CoV-2 variants. Across the study: Into the muscle, Ad26.COV2.S was dosed once or twice, 56 days apart.

The CDR3 loop spans 16 amino acids. Trimming left V 1 base short and J 7 bases short, with 14 bases between. From germline, CDR1 is LNHDA and CDR2 SQIVND (reference sequence). On this clone itself: Its antigen is unknown.

General observations from the study: Breadth, reportedly substantial, characterized the spike-specific CD8+ and CD4+ T cell responses after vaccination.

The table came from immunoSEQ multiplex PCR; TCRdb's copy has only in-frame clones and leaves some out. The profile shows around 250,000 clones, approximately 88% of them singletons. Treatment specified: some 20 received Ad26.COV2.S at low or high dose, single or two shots; roughly 5 received placebo; per-sample allocation not given. All samples were drawn on day 63, counting from the first vaccine or placebo injection. As its vector, the vaccine had Ad26, which expressed Wuhan-strain SARS-CoV-2 spike. The chain links TRBV19 to TRBJ1-6, with D unresolved. This specimen was peripheral blood, taken in a trial of Ad26.COV2.S vaccine versus placebo. The source of this sequence is a person aged 18 to 65 who received the Ad26.COV2.S COVID-19 vaccine or a placebo. Here the CDR3 DNA reads TGTGCCAGTAGTATAGGTCCGGGGAGAACAAATTCACCCCTCCACTTT. Translating it yields CASSIGPGRTNSPLHF.